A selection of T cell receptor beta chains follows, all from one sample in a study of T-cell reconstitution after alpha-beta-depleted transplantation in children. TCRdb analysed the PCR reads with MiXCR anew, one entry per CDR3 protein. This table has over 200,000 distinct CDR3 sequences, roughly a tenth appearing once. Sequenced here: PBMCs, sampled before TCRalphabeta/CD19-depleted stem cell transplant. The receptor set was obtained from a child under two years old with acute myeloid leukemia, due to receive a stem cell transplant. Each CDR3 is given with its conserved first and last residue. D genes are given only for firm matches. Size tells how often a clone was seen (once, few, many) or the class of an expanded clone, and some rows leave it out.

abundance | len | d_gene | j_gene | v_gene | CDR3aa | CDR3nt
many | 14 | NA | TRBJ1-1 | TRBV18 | CASSPYRMNTEAFF | TGTGCCAGCTCACCGTACAGGATGAACACTGAAGCTTTCTTT
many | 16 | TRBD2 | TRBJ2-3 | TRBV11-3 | CASSRPLAQSTDTQYF | TGTGCCAGCAGCCGCCCACTAGCGCAAAGCACAGATACGCAGTATTTT
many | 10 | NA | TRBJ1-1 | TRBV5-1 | CASRGDEAFF | TGCGCCAGCAGAGGGGATGAAGCTTTCTTT
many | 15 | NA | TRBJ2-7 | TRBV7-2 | CASSLQGLLSYEQYF | TGTGCCAGCAGCCTTCAGGGGCTTTTGTCCTACGAGCAGTACTTC
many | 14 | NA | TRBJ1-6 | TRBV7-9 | CASSLGLGNSPLHF | TGTGCCAGCAGCTTGGGGTTGGGGAATTCACCCCTCCACTTT
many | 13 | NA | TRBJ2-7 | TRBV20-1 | CSATGTLSYEQYF | TGCAGTGCTACCGGGACGCTCTCCTACGAGCAGTACTTC
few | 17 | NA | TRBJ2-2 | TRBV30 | CAWFPKGSFMNTGELFF | TGTGCCTGGTTCCCCAAGGGATCCTTCATGAACACCGGGGAGCTGTTTTTT
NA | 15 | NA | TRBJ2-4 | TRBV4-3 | CASSRTPGHKNIQYF | TGCGCCAGCAGCCGGACCCCGGGACATAAAAACATTCAGTACTTC
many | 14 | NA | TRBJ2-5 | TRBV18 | CASSPEDLQETQYF | TGTGCCAGCTCCCCGGAGGACTTACAAGAGACCCAGTACTTC
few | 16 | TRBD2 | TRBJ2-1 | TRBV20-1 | CSARDPGTSEYNEQFF | TGCAGTGCTAGAGATCCCGGGACTAGCGAGTACAATGAGCAGTTCTTC
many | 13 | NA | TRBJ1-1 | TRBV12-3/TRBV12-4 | CASTRAGNTEAFF | TGTGCCAGCACCCGGGCAGGGAACACTGAAGCTTTCTTT
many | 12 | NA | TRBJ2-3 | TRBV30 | CAWSKGIDTQYF | TGTGCCTGGAGTAAGGGGATAGATACGCAGTATTTT
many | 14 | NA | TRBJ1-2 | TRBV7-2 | CASSLMPANYGYTF | TGTGCCAGCAGCTTAATGCCAGCTAACTATGGCTACACCTTC
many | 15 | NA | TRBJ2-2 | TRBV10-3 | CAVGRDRLNTGELFF | TGTGCCGTAGGCCGGGATCGGCTGAACACCGGGGAGCTGTTTTTT
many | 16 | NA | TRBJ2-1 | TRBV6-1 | CASSGQTFHSYNEQFF | TGTGCCAGCAGCGGACAGACGTTCCACTCCTACAATGAGCAGTTCTTC
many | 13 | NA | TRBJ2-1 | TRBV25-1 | CASSEGHGDEQFF | TGTGCCAGCAGTGAAGGGCACGGAGATGAGCAGTTCTTC
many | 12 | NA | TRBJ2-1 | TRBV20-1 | CSARGRVPDMFF | TGCAGTGCTAGGGGTAGGGTCCCCGATATGTTCTTC
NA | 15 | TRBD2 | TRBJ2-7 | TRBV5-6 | CASSQTGTSIYEQYF | TGTGCCAGCAGCCAGACCGGGACTAGCATCTACGAGCAGTACTTC
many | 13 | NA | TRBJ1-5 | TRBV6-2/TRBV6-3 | CASSYRGWQPQHF | TGTGCCAGCAGTTACAGGGGATGGCAGCCCCAGCATTTT
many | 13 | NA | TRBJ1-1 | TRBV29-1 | CSVGDGPYTEAFF | TGCAGCGTTGGGGACGGGCCTTACACTGAAGCTTTCTTT
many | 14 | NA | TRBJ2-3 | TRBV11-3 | CASSLPFGADTQYF | TGTGCCAGCAGCCTACCATTCGGAGCGGATACGCAGTATTTT